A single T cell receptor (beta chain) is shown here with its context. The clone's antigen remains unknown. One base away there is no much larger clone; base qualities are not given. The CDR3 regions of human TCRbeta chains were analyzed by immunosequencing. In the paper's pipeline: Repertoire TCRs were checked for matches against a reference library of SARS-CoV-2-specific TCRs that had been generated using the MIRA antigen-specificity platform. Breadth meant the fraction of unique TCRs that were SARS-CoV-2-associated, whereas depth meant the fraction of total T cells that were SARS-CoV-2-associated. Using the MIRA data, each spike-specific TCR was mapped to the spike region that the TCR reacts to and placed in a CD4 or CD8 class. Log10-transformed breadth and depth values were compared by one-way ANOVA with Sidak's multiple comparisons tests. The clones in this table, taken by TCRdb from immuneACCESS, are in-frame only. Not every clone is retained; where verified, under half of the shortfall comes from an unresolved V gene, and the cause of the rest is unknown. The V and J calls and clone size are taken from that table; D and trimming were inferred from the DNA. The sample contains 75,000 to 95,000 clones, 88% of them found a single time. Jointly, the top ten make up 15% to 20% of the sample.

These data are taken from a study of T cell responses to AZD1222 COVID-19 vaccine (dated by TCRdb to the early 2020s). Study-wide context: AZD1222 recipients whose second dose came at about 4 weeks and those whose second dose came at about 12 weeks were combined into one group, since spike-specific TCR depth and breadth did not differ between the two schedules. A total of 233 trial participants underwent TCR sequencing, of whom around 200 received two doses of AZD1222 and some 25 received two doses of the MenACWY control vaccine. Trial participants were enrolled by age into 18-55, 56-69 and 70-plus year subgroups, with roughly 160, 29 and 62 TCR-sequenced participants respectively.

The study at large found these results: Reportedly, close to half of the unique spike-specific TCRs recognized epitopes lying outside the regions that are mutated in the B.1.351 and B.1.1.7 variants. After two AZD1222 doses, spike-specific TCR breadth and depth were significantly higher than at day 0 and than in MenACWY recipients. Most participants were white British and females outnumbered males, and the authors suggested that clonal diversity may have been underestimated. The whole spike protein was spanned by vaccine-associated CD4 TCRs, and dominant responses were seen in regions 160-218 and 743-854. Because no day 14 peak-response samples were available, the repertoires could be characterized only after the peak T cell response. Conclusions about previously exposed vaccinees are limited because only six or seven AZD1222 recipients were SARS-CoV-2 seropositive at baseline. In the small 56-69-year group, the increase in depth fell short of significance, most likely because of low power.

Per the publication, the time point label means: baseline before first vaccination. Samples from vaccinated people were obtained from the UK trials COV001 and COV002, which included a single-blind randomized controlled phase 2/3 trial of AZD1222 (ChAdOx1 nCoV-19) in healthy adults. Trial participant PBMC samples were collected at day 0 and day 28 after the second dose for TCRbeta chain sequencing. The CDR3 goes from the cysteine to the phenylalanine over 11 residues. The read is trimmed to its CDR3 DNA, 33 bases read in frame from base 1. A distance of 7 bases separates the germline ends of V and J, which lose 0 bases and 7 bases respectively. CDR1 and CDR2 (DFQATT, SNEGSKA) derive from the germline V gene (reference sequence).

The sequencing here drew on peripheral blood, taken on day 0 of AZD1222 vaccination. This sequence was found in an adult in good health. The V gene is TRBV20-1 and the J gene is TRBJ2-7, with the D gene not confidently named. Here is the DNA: TGCAGTGCTAGAGATCAAGTGGAGCAGTACTTC. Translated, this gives CSARDQVEQYF.